The rows below give T cell receptor beta chains drawn from one sample of a study of T cell repertoires in cytomegalovirus infection. Using its own MiXCR run on the reads, TCRdb lists one record per CDR3 protein. The table lists approximately 910,000 distinct CDR3 sequences, around 30% of them singletons, with roughly an eighth in the top ten. These TCRs are of unknown antigen specificity. The starting material was cultured CD8+ T cells from PBMCs, obtained from culture after CMV antigen stimulation. These TCRs come from a human donor in good health (CMV status not recorded). Some clones in this sample may be carry-over from other donors' samples. The CDR3 runs from the conserved cysteine through the conserved F or W. D genes are given only for firm matches. Clone size appears in some rows only: once, few, many, or a class for an expanded clone.

v_gene	abundance	d_gene	j_gene	CDR3aa	CDR3nt
TRBV12-3/TRBV12-4	-	-	TRBJ1-2	CASSWSAYGYTF	TGTGCCAGCAGCTGGTCCGCGTATGGCTACACCTTC
TRBV6-5	few	TRBD1	TRBJ1-4	CASSYGQDSNEKLFF	TGTGCCAGCAGTTACGGACAGGACTCTAATGAAAAACTGTTTTTT
TRBV27	many	-	TRBJ2-1	CASSFWASADNEQFF	TGTGCCAGCAGTTTTTGGGCTAGCGCTGACAATGAGCAGTTCTTC
TRBV7-6	-	-	TRBJ2-2	CASSPGTTLSGELFF	TGTGCTAGCAGCCCTGGAACGACCCTTTCCGGGGAGCTGTTTTTT
TRBV7-8	few	-	TRBJ1-2	CASSPTSATPYGYTF	TGTGCCAGCAGCCCAACCTCTGCTACGCCCTATGGCTACACCTTC
TRBV25-1	-	-	TRBJ1-5	CASSESGRNQPQHF	TGTGCCAGCAGTGAATCCGGGAGGAATCAGCCCCAGCATTTT
TRBV19	few	-	TRBJ1-2	CATTAGSGYTF	TGTGCCACGACAGCCGGGAGTGGCTACACCTTC
TRBV3-1	-	TRBD1	TRBJ2-7	CASSQVPHRDRVRYEQYF	TGTGCCAGCAGCCAAGTACCCCATCGGGACAGGGTCCGGTACGAGCAGTACTTC
TRBV5-4	few	TRBD2	TRBJ2-2	CASSLEGLADIAGELFF	TGTGCCAGCAGCTTGGAGGGACTAGCGGATATCGCCGGGGAGCTGTTTTTT
TRBV7-6	few	TRBD2	TRBJ2-1	CASGPTSGDSYNEQFF	TGTGCCAGCGGACCAACTAGCGGGGATTCCTACAATGAGCAGTTCTTC
TRBV27	-	-	TRBJ2-3	CATTPLPGDTQYF	TGTGCCACGACCCCCCTCCCGGGAGATACGCAGTATTTT
TRBV15	-	TRBD1	TRBJ2-3	CATSRERNRGKDTQYF	TGTGCCACCAGCAGAGAAAGGAACAGGGGGAAAGATACGCAGTATTTT
TRBV12-3/TRBV12-4	many	-	TRBJ2-2	CASSPTGGDTGELFF	TGTGCCAGCAGCCCCACGGGGGGCGACACCGGGGAGCTGTTTTTT
TRBV7-6	few	-	TRBJ2-7	CASSPELAYEQYF	TGTGCTAGCAGCCCCGAGCTAGCCTACGAGCAGTACTTC
TRBV10-3	-	-	TRBJ1-1	CAIRTVTGEKNTEAFF	TGTGCCATCAGGACGGTGACAGGTGAGAAGAACACTGAAGCTTTCTTT
TRBV6-1	many	TRBD1	TRBJ2-3	CASSLMGDSQSSTDTQYF	TGTGCCAGCAGTCTGATGGGGGACAGTCAGTCTAGCACAGATACGCAGTATTTT
TRBV9	-	-	TRBJ2-3	CASGGGLRSDTQYF	TGTGCCTCCGGAGGGGGCCTACGGTCAGATACGCAGTATTTT
TRBV9	few	-	TRBJ1-3	CASTGVKSGNTIYF	TGTGCCAGCACGGGGGTGAAATCTGGAAACACCATATATTTT
TRBV3-1	few	-	TRBJ1-2	CASSQDIGSVYGYTF	TGTGCCAGCAGCCAAGATATTGGGAGCGTCTATGGCTACACCTTC
TRBV7-9	-	-	TRBJ2-1	CASSLAPANEQFF	TGTGCCAGCAGCTTAGCCCCTGCCAATGAGCAGTTCTTC
TRBV4-2	-	-	TRBJ2-3	CASSQGLLGADTQYF	TGTGCCAGCAGCCAAGGGTTACTTGGTGCAGATACGCAGTATTTT
TRBV6-5	many	-	TRBJ1-1	CASSYSAGGDTEAFF	TGTGCCAGCAGTTACTCGGCCGGGGGCGACACTGAAGCTTTCTTT
TRBV7-6	-	-	TRBJ2-1	CASSLEGGVGAYNEQFF	TGTGCCAGCAGCTTAGAGGGAGGAGTTGGGGCGTACAATGAGCAGTTCTTC
TRBV6-1	once	-	TRBJ1-6	CASKEGALHF	TGTGCCAGCAAAGAGGGGGCCCTCCACTTT
TRBV7-6	few	TRBD1	TRBJ2-2	CASSPRTGITGELFF	TGTGCCAGCAGCCCCCGGACAGGGATTACCGGGGAGCTGTTTTTT
TRBV7-8	medium-sized	-	TRBJ2-5	CASSLGEVAQYF	TGTGCCAGCAGCTTAGGCGAGGTCGCCCAGTACTTC
TRBV27	few	TRBD1	TRBJ2-1	CASSFISRQGTEQFF	TGTGCCAGCAGTTTTATCTCCAGACAGGGGACTGAGCAGTTCTTC
TRBV10-3	-	-	TRBJ1-3	CAISLYTRGESSGNTIYF	TGTGCCATCAGTCTCTATACCCGAGGAGAGAGCTCTGGAAACACCATATATTTT
TRBV6-5	-	TRBD1	TRBJ2-5	CASSTGTGQDAQYF	TGTGCCAGCAGTACCGGGACAGGGCAGGATGCCCAGTACTTC
TRBV2	-	-	TRBJ1-6	CASSDAVVQASDSYNSPLHF	TGTGCCAGCAGTGATGCGGTTGTACAGGCGTCAGACTCCTATAATTCACCCCTCCACTTT
TRBV5-5	few	-	TRBJ1-2	CASSLNRRNYGYTF	TGTGCCAGCAGCTTGAACAGGCGAAACTATGGCTACACCTTC
TRBV24-1	-	TRBD1	TRBJ2-2	CATSDFPGGELFF	TGTGCCACCAGTGATTTCCCAGGGGGAGAGCTGTTTTTT
TRBV6-1	-	-	TRBJ2-3	CATHGGLTDTQYF	TGTGCCACCCACGGGGGCCTTACAGATACGCAGTATTTT
TRBV6-5	-	-	TRBJ2-1	CASAGLFGGGAYNEKFF	-
TRBV12-3/TRBV12-4	-	TRBD2	TRBJ2-5	CASSSPSGGSMRETQYF	TGTGCCAGCAGTTCACCGTCGGGGGGTTCTATGAGGGAGACCCAGTACTTC
TRBV6-2/TRBV6-3	-	-	TRBJ2-2	CASTQGNGELFF	TGTGCCAGCACCCAGGGGAACGGGGAGCTGTTTTTT
TRBV5-1	-	-	TRBJ1-1	CASSFTPGEAFF	TGCGCCAGCAGCTTCACGCCGGGAGAAGCTTTCTTT
TRBV5-6	-	TRBD1	TRBJ1-5	CASSDWTGSDMNQPQHF	TGTGCCAGCAGCGATTGGACAGGGTCGGATATGAATCAGCCCCAGCATTTT
TRBV4-3	-	TRBD2	TRBJ2-3	CASSQDSGGVTDTQYF	TGCGCCAGCAGCCAAGATAGCGGGGGTGTTACAGATACGCAGTATTTT
TRBV12-3/TRBV12-4	-	-	TRBJ1-1	CASSLRGGKLNTEAFF	TGTGCCAGCAGTTTAAGAGGAGGGAAGTTGAACACTGAAGCTTTCTTT
TRBV6-6	few	-	TRBJ1-2	CASPSGRGDYGYTF	TGTGCCAGCCCCTCCGGTCGGGGCGACTATGGCTACACCTTC
TRBV19	-	TRBD1	TRBJ1-1	CASRPPTGMNTEAFF	TGTGCCAGCCGACCCCCGACAGGGATGAACACTGAAGCTTTCTTT
TRBV7-2	many	-	TRBJ2-2	CASSSPSWGPGGELFF	TGTGCCAGCAGCTCACCTTCATGGGGGCCCGGCGGGGAGCTGTTTTTT
TRBV7-8	many	-	TRBJ1-6	CASSPPGSTYSPLHF	TGTGCCAGCAGCCCCCCAGGGTCCACATACTCACCCCTCCACTTT
TRBV7-1	-	-	TRBJ1-1	CANSGSRGSGTEAFF	TGTGCCAACAGCGGTTCTAGGGGCTCAGGAACTGAAGCTTTCTTT
TRBV5-4	-	-	TRBJ2-3	CASSLRRERTDTQYF	TGTGCCAGCAGCTTGCGCAGGGAAAGGACAGATACGCAGTATTTT
TRBV4-2	-	-	TRBJ2-1	CASSPVTRSSYNGQFF	TGTGCCAGCAGCCCAGTGACCAGAAGCTCCTACAATGGGCAGTTCTTC
TRBV12-3/TRBV12-4	few	-	TRBJ2-1	CASSFWDVLYNEQFF	TGTGCCAGCAGTTTTTGGGACGTACTCTACAATGAGCAGTTCTTC
TRBV27	-	TRBD2	TRBJ2-3	CASSLGWPPGGGDTQYF	TGTGCCAGCAGTTTAGGATGGCCGCCTGGGGGGGGTGATACGCAGTATTTT
TRBV6-8	-	TRBD1	TRBJ1-1	CASSYQGAVNTEAFF	TGTGCCAGCAGTTACCAGGGGGCGGTGAACACTGAAGCTTTCTTT
TRBV12-3/TRBV12-4	few	TRBD1	TRBJ2-2	CASSLGDRVGLSGELFF	TGTGCCAGCAGTTTAGGTGACAGGGTTGGATTATCCGGGGAGCTGTTTTTT
TRBV6-8	-	-	TRBJ1-5	CASRGGEAFNQPQHF	TGTGCCAGCAGGGGGGGAGAGGCCTTCAATCAGCCCCAGCATTTT
TRBV25-1	few	-	TRBJ1-6	CASSDSGRGSPLHF	TGTGCCAGCAGTGATTCGGGGCGGGGTTCACCCCTCCACTTT
TRBV15	-	-	TRBJ1-6	CATSRGRGANSPLHF	TGTGCCACCAGCAGAGGAAGGGGGGCTAATTCACCCCTCCACTTT
TRBV20-1	-	TRBD1	TRBJ1-2	CSASQGRNYGYTF	TGCAGTGCCTCACAGGGGCGCAACTATGGCTACACCTTC